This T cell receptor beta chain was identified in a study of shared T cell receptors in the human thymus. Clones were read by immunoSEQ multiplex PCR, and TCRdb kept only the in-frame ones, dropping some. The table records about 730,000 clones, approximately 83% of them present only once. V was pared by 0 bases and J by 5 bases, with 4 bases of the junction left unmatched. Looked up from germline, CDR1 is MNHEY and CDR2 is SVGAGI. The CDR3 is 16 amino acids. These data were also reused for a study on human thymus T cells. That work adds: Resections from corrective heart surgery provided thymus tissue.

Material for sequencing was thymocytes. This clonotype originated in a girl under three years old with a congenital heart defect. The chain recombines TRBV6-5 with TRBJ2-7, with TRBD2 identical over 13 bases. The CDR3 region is CASSYSLAGGLHEQYF. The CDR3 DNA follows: TGTGCCAGCAGTTACTCACTAGCGGGGGGGCTCCACGAGCAGTACTTC.